The 26 T cell receptor beta chains in this list originate from one sample, sequenced in a study of regulatory and conventional T cells in RAG deficiency. Assay: immunoSEQ multiplex PCR; the TCRdb copy retains only in-frame clones and omits some. This sample has 20,000 to 25,000 clones, with 85% to 95% found just once. Blood CD4+ CD25-low CD127-high conventional T cells supplied the genomic DNA template. These data also formed part of another study, on regulatory T cells. That investigation notes: The primer mix had 52 TRBV and 13 TRBJ primers.

The sample was CD4+ T cells sorted from blood. The receptor set was obtained from a human donor in good health.

This clone was picked up one time. V gene TRBV4-1 combines with J gene TRBJ1-4; D is uncertain. Trimming pared 0 bases from V and 5 bases from J, leaving 7 bases between. The CDR3 length is 14 residues. Germline CDR1 reads MGHRA; CDR2 reads YSYEKL. CDR3 sequence reads: CASSQDSTNEKLFF. CDR3 nucleotide sequence: TGCGCCAGCAGCCAAGATTCGACGAATGAAAAACTGTTTTTT.

The V and J genes are TRBV5-4 and TRBJ2-2, with 7 bases that match TRBD1. The junction had 20 bases not matched to a gene; V was cut back by 4 bases and J by 8 bases. The CDR3 covers 18 residues. In germline, CDR1 is SGHNT, CDR2 YYREEE (reference sequence). The CDR3 reads CASSPRGRAPLRSGELFF. CDR3 nucleotide sequence: TGTGCCAGCAGCCCAAGGGGGCGCGCCCCCCTGAGGTCTGGGGAGCTGTTTTTT.

The chain uses TRBV7-9 and TRBJ1-3; D is unclear. There are 14 residues in the CDR3. CDR1 and CDR2 from the germline V gene are SEHNR and FQNEAQ (reference sequence). Trimming cost V 1 base and J 4 bases, with 8 bases left between them. The CDR3 DNA follows: TGTGCCAGCAGCTTAGACTGGGGAGGAAACACCATATATTTT. Residues: CASSLDWGGNTIYF.

The chain is built from TRBV4-1 and TRBJ2-4; 7 bases fit TRBD2. With V trimmed by 4 bases and J by 0 bases, 9 bases remained unmatched. Per germline, CDR1 MGHRA and CDR2 YSYEKL. This CDR3 is 17 amino acids long. The DNA for the CDR3 is TGCGCCAGCAGCCCCTTAGGGAGGGCGATAGCCAAAAACATTCAGTACTTC. It yields the protein CASSPLGRAIAKNIQYF.

This clone was detected a few times. The chain recombines TRBV6-6 with TRBJ1-2; 7 bases are shared with TRBD1. The ends lost 4 bases at V and 4 bases at J; junction bases unmatched: 9. This CDR3 has 15 amino acids. Germline loops: CDR1 MNHNY, CDR2 SVGAGI (reference sequence). CDR3 nucleotide sequence: TGTGCCAGCAGTTTAGACGGGACAGCTCTCTATGGCTACACCTTC. Residues: CASSLDGTALYGYTF.

The genes are TRBV2 and TRBJ1-6; 7 bases are a match to TRBD1. Unmatched junction bases numbered 5, after V lost 6 bases and J lost 6 bases. Looked up from germline, CDR1 is SNHLY and CDR2 is FYNNEI. The CDR3 extends over 14 amino acids. CDR3 DNA sequence: TGTGCCAGCAGCCCCAGACAGGGTAATTCACCCCTCCACTTT. Protein sequence: CASSPRQGNSPLHF.

V and J are TRBV18 and TRBJ1-4; 8 positions match TRBD1. Germline V gene lookup returns CDR1 KGHSH and CDR2 LQKENI. The length of the CDR3 is 14 residues. V trimming: 6 bases; J trimming: 6 bases; junction bases outside the gene matches: 6. The CDR3 is CASSSGTGDEKLFF. As DNA, the CDR3 is TGTGCCAGCTCGTCCGGGACAGGAGATGAAAAACTGTTTTTT.

The J gene is TRBJ2-2, the V gene TRBV25-1; D uncertain. Germline V gene data show CDR1 as MGHDK and CDR2 as SYGVNS. The CDR3 runs to 14 residues. Trimming removed 1 base from V and 6 bases from J, with 9 bases in between. Here the CDR3 DNA reads TGTGCCAGCAGTGAATCAGGAGTTCCCGGGGAGCTGTTTTTT. It is translated as CASSESGVPGELFF.

The chain is built from TRBV9 and TRBJ1-1, with D hard to call. The CDR3 covers 14 residues. Per the germline V gene, CDR1 is SGDLS and CDR2 is YYNGEE. Trimming took 0 bases from V and 1 from J, leaving 7 bases between them. The CDR3 nucleotides read TGTGCCAGCAGCGTAGCACTCAAGAACACTGAAGCTTTCTTT. This encodes CASSVALKNTEAFF.

The count of this clone is one. This sequence joins TRBV29-1 and TRBJ2-1; D possibly corresponds to TRBD2 (5 bases). CDR3 length: 11 amino acids. Trimming stripped 2 bases from V and 7 bases from J, with 6 bases between. Per the germline V gene, CDR1 is SQVTM and CDR2 is ANQGSEA. This CDR3 reads CSVERGNEQFF. In DNA form, the CDR3 reads TGCAGCGTTGAACGCGGGAATGAGCAGTTCTTC.

The J gene is TRBJ1-2, the V gene TRBV7-2; 8 bases are a match to TRBD1. Germline V lookup: CDR1 SGHTA, CDR2 FQGNSA. The CDR3 has 13 residues. J gave up 4 bases and V 5 bases, and 3 bases lay outside the gene matches. As DNA, the CDR3 is TGTGCCAGCAGCCGGACAGGGACCTATGGCTACACCTTC. The encoded protein is CASSRTGTYGYTF.

This chain links TRBV5-1 with TRBJ1-2, with TRBD1 as a possible D gene (6 bases). The germline V gene encodes CDR1 SGHRS and CDR2 YFSETQ. Trimming removed 0 bases from V and 7 bases from J, with 16 bases in between. The CDR3 has 15 amino acids. The CDR3 reads CASSLVPGANSGYTF. The CDR3 DNA sequence: TGCGCCAGCAGCTTGGTTCCGGGGGCGAACAGTGGCTACACCTTC.

CDR3 coding DNA: TGTGCCAGCAGCCAAGAACCCGGATTGTCTATTGGCTACACCTTC. Its translation is CASSQEPGLSIGYTF. This sequence joins TRBV4-2 and TRBJ1-2; D not resolved. Germline V CDR1 and CDR2: LGHNA, YNFKEQ. The CDR3 is made up of 15 amino acids. Trimming pared 0 bases from V and 7 bases from J, leaving 15 bases between.

V and J are TRBV10-3 and TRBJ2-2; TRBD2 matches at 7 bases. The CDR3 runs to 15 residues. CDR1 is ENHRY and CDR2 is SYGVKD in the germline V gene. With 4 bases clipped from V and 2 bases from J, the junction kept 4 bases outside the gene matches. CDR3 nucleotide sequence: TGTGCCATCAGTGTCGGGGAGGGAAACACCGGGGAGCTGTTTTTT. As protein: CAISVGEGNTGELFF.

V gene TRBV5-1 combines with J gene TRBJ1-4; maybe TRBD1 (5 bases). The CDR3 consists of 17 residues. Germline CDR1 SGHRS, CDR2 YFSETQ. The V end was cut by 0 bases, the J end by 0 bases, with 12 bases between. The CDR3 DNA follows: TGCGCCAGCAGCTTGGCCCACGGGGGAGCAACTAATGAAAAACTGTTTTTT. Its translation is CASSLAHGGATNEKLFF.

The chain combines TRBV5-1 with TRBJ1-5; TRBD1 is a possible D gene (6 bases). Trimming shortened V by 5 bases and J by 0 bases, and 12 bases separated the two germline ends. The CDR3 covers 15 residues. CDR1 is SGHRS and CDR2 is YFSETQ in the germline V gene. The CDR3 protein is CASRRDTNSNQPQHF. CDR3 sequence (DNA): TGCGCCAGCAGGCGGGACACCAATAGCAATCAGCCCCAGCATTTT.

The gene calls are TRBV30 and TRBJ1-2, with D possibly being TRBD1 (5 bases). V was cut by 1 base and J by 2 bases, with 14 bases left in between. The CDR3 is 15 amino acids. Germline assignment: CDR1 GTSNPN and CDR2 SVGIG (reference sequence). The CDR3 protein is CAWSAGGGINYGYTF. CDR3 nucleotide sequence: TGTGCCTGGAGTGCTGGGGGGGGTATAAACTATGGCTACACCTTC.

This chain connects TRBV2 to TRBJ2-1, with 7 nucleotides matching TRBD2. Germline V CDR1 and CDR2: SNHLY, FYNNEI. The CDR3 loop spans 11 amino acids. V was pared by 11 bases and J by 8 bases, with 6 bases of the junction left unmatched. CDR3 in DNA: TGTGCCGGAGCGGGAACCTATGAGCAGTTCTTC. It translates to CAGAGTYEQFF.

The J gene is TRBJ2-7, the V gene TRBV28, with D tentatively TRBD1 (5 bases). Germline V gene lookup returns CDR1 MDHEN and CDR2 SYDVKM. The CDR3 sequence is 14 residues long. The V and J ends lost 1 base and 6 bases respectively, with 13 bases between them. CDR3 sequence: CASSLYGASVEQYF. In nucleotides, the CDR3 is TGTGCCAGCAGTTTATATGGGGCGTCTGTCGAGCAGTACTTC.

The J gene is TRBJ2-3, the V gene TRBV11-2; D possibly matches TRBD1 or TRBD2 (5 bases each). Germline values: CDR1 SGHAT, CDR2 FQNNGV. This CDR3 region has 16 residues. Trimming removed 5 bases at V and 7 bases at J, with 22 bases between. The CDR3 nucleotides read TGTGCCAGCAGCCCGACCGTCCGGGACCCCCCACATACGCAGTATTTT. This codes for CASSPTVRDPPHTQYF.

The CDR3 region has the DNA TGTGCCTGGAGCCCGGGATTGGAAGAGACCCAGTACTTC. The encoded protein is CAWSPGLEETQYF. The chain joins TRBV30 to TRBJ2-5, with D perhaps TRBD2 (5 bases). Germline V gives CDR1 GTSNPN, CDR2 SVGIG (reference sequence). The CDR3 loop spans 13 amino acids. Trimming left V 3 bases short and J 3 bases short, with 11 bases between. Drawing the rest from reference TRBV30 and TRBJ2-5, the complete variable domain is SQTIHQWPATLVQPVGSPLSLECTVEGTSNPNLYWYRQAAGRGLQLLFYSVGIGQISSEVPQNLSASRPQDRQFILSSKKLLLSDSGFYLCAWSPGLEETQYFGPGTRLLVL.

The V gene is TRBV6-1, the J gene TRBJ2-2, with TRBD1 matching 9 bases. In germline, CDR1 is MNHNS, CDR2 SASEGT. With V trimmed by 7 bases and J by 1 base, 4 bases remained unmatched. The CDR3 has 15 amino acids. The CDR3 is CASTGQGLNTGELFF. DNA for the CDR3: TGTGCCAGCACTGGACAGGGGTTGAACACCGGGGAGCTGTTTTTT.

J is TRBJ1-5 and V is TRBV6-5; D is undetermined. CDR3 length: 12 amino acids. Trimming took 8 bases from V and 3 from J, leaving 8 bases between them. Germline values: CDR1 MNHEY, CDR2 SVGAGI. The CDR3: CASQSFNQPQHF. For the CDR3, the DNA is TGTGCCAGCCAATCGTTCAATCAGCCCCAGCATTTT.

The CDR3 loop reads CASSPGTPFGEQYF. In nucleotides, the CDR3 is TGTGCCAGCAGTCCCGGGACTCCCTTCGGCGAGCAGTACTTC. The chain links TRBV27 to TRBJ2-7; TRBD2 is a possible D gene (6 bases). The V end was cut by 5 bases, the J end by 6 bases, with 17 bases between. This CDR3 region has 14 residues. Germline V gene data show CDR1 as MNHEY and CDR2 as SMNVEV (reference sequence).

The V call is TRBV2, the J call TRBJ2-7; D not resolved. V lost 3 bases, J lost 2 bases, and 11 bases lay in between. The CDR3 consists of 14 residues. The germline CDR1 and CDR2 sequences are SNHLY and FYNNEI. In nucleotides, the CDR3 is TGTGCCAGCAGTGAGCAGACACTGCCCTACGAGCAGTACTTC. This gives the protein CASSEQTLPYEQYF.

This clone was counted once. The junction does not match germline at one end; this may be a read error. J is TRBJ2-7 and V is TRBV5-6; 9 bases fit TRBD1. CDR1 and CDR2 from the germline V gene are SGHDT and YYEEEE. The CDR3 sequence is 16 residues long. CDR3 sequence (DNA): TGTGCCAGCAGGTACACCGGGACAGGGAACTCCAACGAGCAGTACTTC. Its translation is CASRYTGTGNSNEQYF.